What follows are 25 T cell receptor beta chains derived from one specimen sequenced in a study of T-cell memory formation after mild COVID-19. One entry per CDR3 protein results from TCRdb running MiXCR on the 5' RACE reads. The table shows 100,000 or so distinct CDR3 sequences, with over 8.5% occurring only once. The sample consisted of PBMCs or a T cell subset sorted from them (not recorded which). These receptors came from a man in his late teens or twenties who had mild COVID-19 (a few samples of this study predate the infection). Cell type and time point are not known.

The chain joins TRBV4-1 to TRBJ1-6; D may be TRBD1 (6 bases). Trimming removed 9 bases at V and 9 bases at J, with 15 bases between. The germline V gene has CDR1 MGHRA and CDR2 YSYEKL. The CDR3 extends over 13 amino acids. In DNA, the CDR3 is TGCGCCAGTGGGGGGCAGGAGGCTTCACCCCTCCACTTT. Amino acids: CASGGQEASPLHF.

This clonotype appeared many times. This CDR3 is CASSYQGQETQYF. Written as DNA, the CDR3 is TGTGCCAGCAGTTATCAGGGACAAGAGACCCAGTACTTC. The V call is TRBV6-5, the J call TRBJ2-5; TRBD1 is a possible D gene (5 bases). This CDR3 comprises 13 residues. Germline CDR1 reads MNHEY; CDR2 reads SVGAGI. Between the trimmed V and J ends, which lost 3 bases and 2 bases, there was a span of 7 bases.

This clonotype came up many times. The J gene is TRBJ2-3, the V gene TRBV7-9; tentatively, D is TRBD1 (5 bases). Germline lookup yields CDR1 SEHNR and CDR2 FQNEAQ (reference sequence). V was clipped by 5 bases and J by 3 bases, with 15 bases between them. The CDR3 loop spans 15 amino acids. In DNA form, the CDR3 reads TGTGCCAGCAGCCCCCAGGGCGGACGAACAGATACGCAGTATTTT. Its protein product is CASSPQGGRTDTQYF.

This clonotype was seen a handful of times. CDR3 DNA: TGTGCCAGCAGCTTACTTCGGGGGCCCTCGGGTGAAAAACTGTTTTTT. This translates into CASSLLRGPSGEKLFF. V and J are TRBV11-2 and TRBJ1-4, with a tentative D call TRBD1 (6 bases). Trimming cost V 2 bases and J 7 bases, with 17 bases left between them. This CDR3 has 16 residues. The germline V gene encodes CDR1 SGHAT and CDR2 FQNNGV. The full variable domain, its missing parts supplied by reference TRBV11-2 and TRBJ1-4, is EAGVAQSPRYKIIEKRQSVAFWCNPISGHATLYWYQQILGQGPKLLIQFQNNGVVDDSQLPKDRFSAERLKGVDSTLKIQPAKLEDSAVYLCASSLLRGPSGEKLFFGSGTQLSVL.

The chain recombines TRBV4-1 with TRBJ2-2; tentatively, D is TRBD2 (6 bases). Trimming removed 3 bases at V and 3 bases at J, with 8 bases between. There are 14 residues in the CDR3. The germline V gene has CDR1 MGHRA and CDR2 YSYEKL. The CDR3: CASSQPGDTGELFF. CDR3 DNA: TGCGCCAGCAGCCAGCCGGGGGACACCGGGGAGCTGTTTTTT.

This chain joins TRBV11-2 and TRBJ1-1; possibly TRBD1 for D (5 bases). Germline V gene sequence: CDR1 SGHAT, CDR2 FQNNGV. Trimming stripped 7 bases from V and 3 bases from J, with 18 bases between. The CDR3 totals 15 residues. The CDR3, as DNA: TGTGCCAGCACAATTAGTGGGGGGACGGACACTGAAGCTTTCTTT. This encodes CASTISGGTDTEAFF. The full variable domain, its missing parts supplied by reference TRBV11-2 and TRBJ1-1, is EAGVAQSPRYKIIEKRQSVAFWCNPISGHATLYWYQQILGQGPKLLIQFQNNGVVDDSQLPKDRFSAERLKGVDSTLKIQPAKLEDSAVYLCASTISGGTDTEAFFGQGTRLTVV.

This chain links TRBV4-1 with TRBJ2-1, with 7 nucleotides matching TRBD1. This CDR3 is 14 amino acids long. V lost 5 bases and J lost 8; bases outside the gene matches: 9. The germline V gene encodes CDR1 MGHRA and CDR2 YSYEKL. The CDR3 spells CASSYRGLDDEQFF. The CDR3 coding sequence is TGCGCCAGCAGCTACAGGGGATTGGACGATGAGCAGTTCTTC.

This clonotype came up many times. This chain uses TRBV29-1 with TRBJ2-1, with a weak D call TRBD2 (6 bases). CDR1 and CDR2 (germline): SQVTM, ANQGSEA. V was shortened by 7 bases and J by 6 bases, with 16 bases between the two germline ends. The length of the CDR3 is 13 residues. The CDR3 region has the DNA TGCAGCGCCATAGGAGGGAATCGCAATGAGCAGTTCTTC. Translation: CSAIGGNRNEQFF.

This clonotype was seen only once. This may arise from a read error, as a much more abundant clone is one base away. As the CDR3 is not closed by the conserved phenylalanine or tryptophan, this likely results from a read error. V usage is TRBV7-9 and J usage is TRBJ2-5, with TRBD2 matching 7 bases. V lost 4 bases, J lost 5 bases, and 10 bases stayed unmatched. The germline CDR1 and CDR2 sequences are SEHNR and FQNEAQ (reference sequence). This CDR3 is built from 15 residues. CDR3 residues: CASSSPRGGKETQYI. The DNA for the CDR3 is TGTGCCAGCAGCTCCCCCCGCGGGGGTAAGGAGACCCAGTACATC.

The CDR3 DNA follows: TGTGCCAGCAGGGAACGGACCCCAGTGAGCGATGAGCAGTTCTTC. As protein: CASRERTPVSDEQFF. The rearrangement uses TRBV6-6 and TRBJ2-1; no clear D gene. The V gene lost 6 bases and the J gene lost 8 bases, with 20 bases spanning the gap. Germline V gene lookup returns CDR1 MNHNY and CDR2 SVGAGI (reference sequence). This CDR3 spans 15 amino acids.

The gene calls are TRBV28 and TRBJ2-7, with D uncertain. Trimming removed 4 bases at V and 2 bases at J, with 9 bases between. CDR1 is MDHEN, CDR2 SYDVKM, per germline. The CDR3 sequence is 13 residues long. The CDR3 reads CASSSDRTYEQYV. CDR3 coding DNA: TGTGCCAGCAGTTCGGACCGAACCTACGAGCAGTACGTC.

This CDR3 reads CASSFQGQGVDTQYF. The CDR3 coding sequence is TGCGCCAGCAGCTTTCAAGGACAGGGGGTAGATACGCAGTATTTT. This chain connects TRBV5-1 to TRBJ2-3; TRBD1 aligns across 10 bases. CDR3 length: 15 residues. Germline V lookup: CDR1 SGHRS, CDR2 YFSETQ. The V segment lost 2 bases and the J segment 5 bases; nucleotides outside the gene matches: 5.

The CDR3, as DNA: TGTGCCAGCAGCGAGATTGGGAATCAGCCCCAGCATTTT. As protein: CASSEIGNQPQHF. The genes are TRBV9 and TRBJ1-5; no firm D call. CDR1 and CDR2 (germline): SGDLS, YYNGEE. V lost 3 bases, J lost 4 bases, and 8 bases lay in between. The CDR3 contains 13 residues.

This clonotype has only a few counts. This chain uses TRBV5-1 with TRBJ1-1; D gene uncertain. V was cut by 4 bases and J by 5 bases, with 12 bases left in between. The CDR3 contains 13 residues. CDR1 is SGHRS, CDR2 YFSETQ, per germline. DNA of the CDR3: TGCGCCAGCAGCATGAGTAGCCGGACTGAAGCTTTCTTT. This codes for CASSMSSRTEAFF.

This clonotype has a handful of counts. CDR3 bases: TGTGCCAGCAGTCTCCTCGGGGAGGGGCAGTTCTTC. As protein: CASSLLGEGQFF. The chain has TRBV27 and TRBJ2-1; 7 nucleotides match TRBD2. The CDR3 runs to 12 residues. The germline V gene encodes CDR1 MNHEY and CDR2 SMNVEV (reference sequence). V lost 5 bases, J lost 12 bases, and 7 bases stayed unmatched.

This clonotype came up many times. The chain recombines TRBV7-2 with TRBJ1-6, with 8 bases lining up with TRBD1. V lost 4 bases to trimming and J lost 5 bases; unmatched junction nucleotides: 4. The CDR3 contains 15 residues. The germline V gene has CDR1 SGHTA and CDR2 FQGNSA. CDR3 amino acids: CASSWGQADNSPLHF. The DNA for the CDR3 is TGTGCCAGCAGCTGGGGACAGGCCGATAATTCACCCCTCCACTTT.

The chain employs TRBV5-1 and TRBJ1-5; D is ambiguous. CDR3 length equals 15 residues. V was shortened by 0 bases and J by 4 bases, with 11 bases between the two germline ends. The germline gives CDR1 SGHRS, CDR2 YFSETQ. CDR3 amino acids: CASSLGPVVNQPQHF. The CDR3 DNA reads TGCGCCAGCAGCTTGGGCCCCGTCGTGAATCAGCCCCAGCATTTT.

This chain uses TRBV29-1 with TRBJ2-4, with D unclear. There are 11 residues in the CDR3. Germline V CDR1 and CDR2: SQVTM, ANQGSEA. With 6 bases removed from V and 7 bases from J, the gap between germline ends came to 10 bases. In nucleotides, the CDR3 is TGCAGCGTGGAACTAAGGAACATTCAGTACTTC. Residues: CSVELRNIQYF.

This clonotype was counted a few times. This rearrangement joins TRBV4-1 to TRBJ2-3; the match to TRBD2 covers 8 bases. This CDR3 contains 15 residues. Germline CDR1 is MGHRA and CDR2 is YSYEKL. The ends lost 4 bases at V and 4 bases at J; junction bases unmatched: 7. CDR3: CASSPQSGRADTQYF. CDR3 coding DNA: TGCGCCAGCAGCCCGCAGTCCGGGAGGGCAGATACGCAGTATTTT.

The V call is TRBV30, the J call TRBJ1-1; no clear D. Germline V gives CDR1 GTSNPN, CDR2 SVGIG (reference sequence). The CDR3 has 12 amino acids. V lost 5 bases, J lost 4 bases, and 11 bases lay in between. The CDR3 DNA reads as TGTGCCTGGGCCCCCTTAGGCACTGAAGCTTTCTTT. This translates into CAWAPLGTEAFF.

The rearrangement uses TRBV4-1 and TRBJ2-3, with D unresolved. Germline V gene lookup returns CDR1 MGHRA and CDR2 YSYEKL. CDR3 length equals 14 residues. Trimming took off 1 base at V and 5 bases at J, with 10 bases between the two ends. The CDR3 spells CASSQVSEGDTQYF. The CDR3 DNA sequence: TGCGCCAGCAGCCAAGTCTCGGAAGGAGATACGCAGTATTTT.

The chain carries TRBV15 and TRBJ2-7; 10 bases line up with TRBD1. This CDR3 is built from 15 residues. V gave up 0 bases and J gave up 7 bases; unmatched junction bases: 6. Germline V gene sequence: CDR1 LNHNV, CDR2 YYDKDF (reference sequence). This chain's CDR3 is CATSRDTRTGGEQYF. Here the CDR3 DNA reads TGTGCCACCAGCAGAGACACGCGGACAGGGGGTGAGCAGTACTTC.

This rearrangement joins TRBV7-8 to TRBJ2-2; TRBD1 matches 8 bases. The CDR3 runs 17 residues. After removal of 5 bases from V and 3 bases from J, the junction contained 11 bases not matched to a gene. CDR1 is SGHVS, CDR2 FQNEAQ, per germline. For the CDR3, the DNA is TGTGCCAGCAGCCCCCGCCAGGGGGCTTTGTACACCGGGGAGCTGTTTTTT. As protein: CASSPRQGALYTGELFF. Drawing the rest from reference TRBV7-8 and TRBJ2-2, the complete variable domain is GAGVSQSPRYKVAKRGQDVALRCDPISGHVSLFWYQQALGQGPEFLTYFQNEAQLDKSGLPSDRFFAERPEGSVSTLKIQRTQQEDSAVYLCASSPRQGALYTGELFFGEGSRLTVL.

In this sample, this clonotype turned up a few times. CDR3 loop: CASSYSGGSSYEQYV. The CDR3 DNA reads as TGTGCCAGCAGTTACAGCGGGGGAAGCTCCTACGAGCAGTACGTC. The J gene is TRBJ2-7, the V gene TRBV6-6; TRBD2 matches 8 bases. The CDR3 covers 15 residues. Germline CDR1 MNHNY, CDR2 SVGAGI (reference sequence). V shed 2 bases, J shed 0 bases, and the junction held 3 bases outside the gene matches.

V and J are TRBV7-9 and TRBJ1-1, with D tentatively TRBD1 (5 bases). The CDR3 runs 16 residues. The V and J ends lost 5 bases and 5 bases respectively, with 21 bases between them. Germline CDR1 and CDR2: SEHNR and FQNEAQ (reference sequence). The CDR3 coding sequence is TGTGCCAGCAGCCCGGTCCTCGGGGGAAGTGGAACTGAAGCTTTCTTT. Encoded protein: CASSPVLGGSGTEAFF.